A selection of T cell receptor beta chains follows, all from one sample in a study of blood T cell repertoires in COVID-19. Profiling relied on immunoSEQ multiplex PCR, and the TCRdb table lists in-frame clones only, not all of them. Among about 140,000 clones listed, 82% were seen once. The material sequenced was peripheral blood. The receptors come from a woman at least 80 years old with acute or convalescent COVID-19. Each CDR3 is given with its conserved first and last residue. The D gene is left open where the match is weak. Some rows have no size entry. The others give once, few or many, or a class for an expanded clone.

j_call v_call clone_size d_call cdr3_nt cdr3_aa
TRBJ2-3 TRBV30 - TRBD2 TGTGCCTGGAGCCTCGGACTAGCGGGGCCAGATACGCAGTATTTT CAWSLGLAGPDTQYF
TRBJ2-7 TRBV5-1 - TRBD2 TGCGCCAGCAGCTTGGCCGGGATAGCGGGTTACGAGCAGTACTTC CASSLAGIAGYEQYF
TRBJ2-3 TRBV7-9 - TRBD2 TGTGCCAGCAGCCAGACTAGCGGGGTTCCAGATACGCAGTATTTT CASSQTSGVPDTQYF
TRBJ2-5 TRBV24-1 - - TGTGCCACCAGTGATTCTCCGGGGGTGAGTCAAGAGACCCAGTACTTC CATSDSPGVSQETQYF
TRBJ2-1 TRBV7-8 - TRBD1 TGTGCCAGCAGCTTAGGGTGGGACAGGGGCAATGAGCAGTTCTTC CASSLGWDRGNEQFF
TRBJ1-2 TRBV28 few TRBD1 TGTGCCAGCAGGGACAGGGGGCTTAGGTTGGGTGGCTACACCTTC CASRDRGLRLGGYTF
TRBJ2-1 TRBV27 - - TGTGCCAGCAGTTTCGGTACTTTTTACAATGAGCAGTTCTTC CASSFGTFYNEQFF
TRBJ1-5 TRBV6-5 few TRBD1 TGTGCCAGCAGCCCCCCGGGACAGCGCAATCAGCCCCAGCATTTT CASSPPGQRNQPQHF
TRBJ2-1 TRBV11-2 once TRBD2 TGTGCCAGCAGTAAGTTAAGTGGACTAGTCCTACTTGAGCAGTTCTTC CASSKLSGLVLLEQFF
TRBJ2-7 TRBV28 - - TGTGCCAGCAATAGACCAGGGGATAGTTACGAGCAGTACTTC CASNRPGDSYEQYF
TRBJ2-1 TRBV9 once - TGTGCCAGCAGCGTAGGGGGGGTCAACAATGAGCAGTTCTTC CASSVGGVNNEQFF
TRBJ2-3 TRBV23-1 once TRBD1 TGCGCCAGCAGTCAACGAATTTCCGGGACAGATATCGGTGCTAGCACAGATACGCAGTATTTT CASSQRISGTDIGASTDTQYF
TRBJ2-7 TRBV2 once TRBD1 TGTGCCAGCAAACCGGGACAGAGAAACTACGAGCAGTACTTC CASKPGQRNYEQYF
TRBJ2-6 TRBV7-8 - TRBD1 TGTGCCAGCAGCTTAGGGCGTTGGGCCAGGGGGCCCGACTCTGGGGCCAACGTCCTGACTTTC CASSLGRWARGPDSGANVLTF
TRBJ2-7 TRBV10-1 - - TGCGCCAGCAGTGAGGGCCACTCCTACGAGCAGTACTTC CASSEGHSYEQYF
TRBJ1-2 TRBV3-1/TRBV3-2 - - TGTGCCAGCAGCCAAGAAGGGGGACGGACTGGCTACACCTTC CASSQEGGRTGYTF
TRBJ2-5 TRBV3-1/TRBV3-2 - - TGTGCCAGCAGCCAAGTTGAAGGGAGGACCCAGTACTTC CASSQVEGRTQYF
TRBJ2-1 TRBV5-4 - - TGTGCCAGCAGCTTGATTGCCGCGGCGCAGTTCTTC CASSLIAAAQFF
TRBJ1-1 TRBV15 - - TGTGCCACCAGCAGAGATGTGAGAGATGAAGCTTTCTTT CATSRDVRDEAFF
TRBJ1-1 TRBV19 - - TGTGCCACCACCTATAGAAGGTCAGGGATTGAGTGGAACACTGAAGCTTTCTTT CATTYRRSGIEWNTEAFF
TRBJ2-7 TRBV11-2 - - TGTGCCAGCATGACGACAGCGAACTCCTACGAGCAGTACTTC CASMTTANSYEQYF
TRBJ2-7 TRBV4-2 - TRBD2 TGTGCCAGCAGCCAAGGCCCGGGACTAGCGACCCACGAGCAGTACTTC CASSQGPGLATHEQYF
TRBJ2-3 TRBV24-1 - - TGTGCCACCAGAAGTGGGGGGACTAGCACAGATACGCAGTATTTT CATRSGGTSTDTQYF
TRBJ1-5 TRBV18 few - TGTGCCAGCTCCGGGGAAAGTCAGCCCCAGCATTTT CASSGESQPQHF
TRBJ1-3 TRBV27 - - TGTGCCAGCAGACCAGGGGCGTCCGGAAACACCATATATTTT CASRPGASGNTIYF
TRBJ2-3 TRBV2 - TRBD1 TGTGCCAGCAGGGATGACAGGGGGCGCGTAGATACGCAGTATTTT CASRDDRGRVDTQYF
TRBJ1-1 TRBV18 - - TGTGCCAGCTCACCATCAGTACAGCCTGAAGCTTTCTTT CASSPSVQPEAFF
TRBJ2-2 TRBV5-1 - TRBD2 TGCGCCAGCAGCTTGGCTACTAGCGGTAGTACCGGGGAGCTGTTTTTT CASSLATSGSTGELFF
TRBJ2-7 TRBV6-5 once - TGTGCCAGCAGTTACTCCCCCGGCAGGTCCTACGAGCAGTACTTC CASSYSPGRSYEQYF
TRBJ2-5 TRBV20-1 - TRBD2 TGCAGTGCTAGTTCGGGGGGCCAAGAGACCCAGTACTTC CSASSGGQETQYF
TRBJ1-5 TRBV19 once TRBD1 TGTGCCAGTAGGGGACAGGGAGGCCAGCCCCAGCATTTT CASRGQGGQPQHF
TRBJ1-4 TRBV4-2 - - TGTGCCAGCAGCCAGGAGGTGGGGATAGTATATGAAAAACTGTTTTTT CASSQEVGIVYEKLFF
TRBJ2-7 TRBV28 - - TGTGCCAGCAGTTCAGTCTTTACCAACAGGGTTTCATTTGGGTACGAGCAGTACTTC CASSSVFTNRVSFGYEQYF
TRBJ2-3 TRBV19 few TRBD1 TGTGCCAGTAGTCCGCGACAGGGAATAGGCACAGATACGCAGTATTTT CASSPRQGIGTDTQYF